This entry concerns a single T cell receptor (beta chain). Its antigen is not known. Some clones are missing from TCRdb's copy, which holds only in-frame ones; the method was immunoSEQ multiplex PCR. The sample carries fewer than 120,000 clones, about 90% recorded once. The data were obtained in a study of T cell responses to AZD1222 COVID-19 vaccine. On the study more broadly: Doses given second, at about 4 or about 12 weeks, were pooled. Notes on the study in general: The study identified only 6 or 7 AZD1222 recipients as seropositive at baseline. Spike as a whole was targeted by vaccine-associated CD4 TCRs, dominant at 160-218 and 743-854. Clonal diversity may have been underestimated, and the donors were mostly white British, with more females than males.

V was cut by 2 bases and J by 4 bases, with 8 bases left in between. This CDR3 has 14 amino acids. The germline CDR1 and CDR2 sequences are WNHNN and SYGVQD (reference sequence). Sequencing was performed on peripheral blood, taken on day 0 of AZD1222 vaccination. The receptor was isolated from an adult in good health. The V and J genes are TRBV10-1 and TRBJ2-2, with D possibly being TRBD1 or TRBD2 (5 bases each). This chain's CDR3 is CASSEGTGTGELFF. DNA for the CDR3: TGCGCCAGCAGTGAGGGGACCGGCACCGGGGAGCTGTTTTTT.